This T cell receptor (beta chain) was identified during a study of shared clonotypes between healthy human individuals. For the study at large: CD4 naive and CD4 memory each took three plates per donor, while CD8 naive took two and CD8 memory one. Study-wide results and limits: Generation probabilities were higher for clonotypes shared across all four sorted-subset donors than for unshared ones.

Sequencing used immunoSEQ multiplex PCR; TCRdb keeps in-frame clones, though not all of them. This sample has around 1,900,000 clones; 85% to 95% occur once, and the top ten carry about 1.7%. Positively selected for CCR7, the CD45RO-negative cells used as naive CD8 cells excluded terminally differentiated effector memory CD45RA+ cells. The donor population consisted of healthy HIV-negative adults with no recent acute infections or vaccinations. Points on this clone: The antigen remains undetermined.

The sample consisted of naive CD8+ T cells from PBMCs. The receptor was derived from a man between 18 and 35 years old in good health. Some clones in this sample may be carry-over from other donors' samples.

The DNA for the CDR3 is TGTGCCAGTAGGGGACAGATTAGGAACACTGAAGCTTTCTTT. This translates into CASRGQIRNTEAFF. J is TRBJ1-1 and V is TRBV19; TRBD1 agrees at 7 bases. Germline loops: CDR1 LNHDA, CDR2 SQIVND (reference sequence). CDR3 length: 14 amino acids. Trimming at V came to 6 bases and at J to 1 base, leaving 5 bases not matched to a gene.